Each of the 4 T cell receptor beta chains below was sequenced from the same sample in a study of blood T cell repertoires in COVID-19 (TCRdb year 2020). Libraries were prepared through the immunoSEQ multiplex PCR assay. What TCRdb holds here is the immuneACCESS table cut down to in-frame rearrangements. Part of the clones is not present; checked against another copy, under half of the missing clones reflect an unresolved V gene, and the others are unexplained. The sample has more than 200,000 clones on record, 85% to 90% of them singletons. The ten largest clones take up roughly 11% of the sample. Sequenced material: peripheral blood. The source is a man aged 50 or older with COVID-19, enrolled during active disease.

The chain combines TRBV2 with TRBJ2-3, with D unclear. This CDR3 is 14 amino acids long. V was pared by 2 bases and J by 0 bases, with 6 bases between. Germline lookup yields CDR1 SNHLY and CDR2 FYNNEI. The CDR3 coding sequence is TGTGCCAGCAGTGAACTAAAGAGCACAGATACGCAGTATTTT. Protein sequence: CASSELKSTDTQYF.

J is TRBJ2-1 and V is TRBV24-1; TRBD1 agrees at 10 bases. The germline CDR1 and CDR2 sequences are KGHDR and SFDVKD. This CDR3 is built from 15 residues. With 2 bases clipped from V and 10 bases from J, the junction kept 7 bases outside the gene matches. The CDR3 coding sequence is TGTGCCACCAGTGATTCCGGGACAGGGGCTCTCGAGCAGTTCTTC. Protein sequence: CATSDSGTGALEQFF.

The chain employs TRBV7-9 and TRBJ2-7; weak D call: TRBD1 (6 bases). CDR1 and CDR2 from the germline V gene are SEHNR and FQNEAQ (reference sequence). This CDR3 has 15 residues. Trimming removed 5 bases at V and 3 bases at J, with 17 bases between. DNA of the CDR3: TGTGCCAGCAGCCAGCCCCCGACAGGCAACTACGAGCAGTACTTC. The encoded protein is CASSQPPTGNYEQYF.

The chain is built from TRBV10-2 and TRBJ2-7; possibly TRBD1 for D (6 bases). The CDR3 length is 14 residues. CDR1 and CDR2 (germline): WSHSY, SAAADI. The V gene lost 6 bases and the J gene lost 3 bases, with 15 bases spanning the gap. The CDR3 is CASRGEGVYYEQYF. CDR3 coding DNA: TGCGCCAGCAGGGGAGAGGGGGTCTACTACGAGCAGTACTTC.